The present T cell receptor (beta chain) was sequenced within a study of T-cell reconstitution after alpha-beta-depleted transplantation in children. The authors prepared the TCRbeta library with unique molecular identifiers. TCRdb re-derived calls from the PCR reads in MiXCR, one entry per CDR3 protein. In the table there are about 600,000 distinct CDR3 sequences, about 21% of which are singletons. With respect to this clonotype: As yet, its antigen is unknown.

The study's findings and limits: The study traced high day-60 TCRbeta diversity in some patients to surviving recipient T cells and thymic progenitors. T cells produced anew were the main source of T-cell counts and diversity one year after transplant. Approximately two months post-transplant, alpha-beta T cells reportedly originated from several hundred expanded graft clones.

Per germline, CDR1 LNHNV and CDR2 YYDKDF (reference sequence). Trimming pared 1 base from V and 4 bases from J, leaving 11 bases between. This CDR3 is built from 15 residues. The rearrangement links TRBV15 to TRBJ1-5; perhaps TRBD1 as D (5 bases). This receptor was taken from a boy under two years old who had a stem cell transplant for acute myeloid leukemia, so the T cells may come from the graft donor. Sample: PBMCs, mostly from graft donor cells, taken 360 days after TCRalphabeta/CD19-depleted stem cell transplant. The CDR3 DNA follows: TGTGCCACCAGCAGAGCACAGGACGGAAATCAGCCCCAGCATTTT. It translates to CATSRAQDGNQPQHF.